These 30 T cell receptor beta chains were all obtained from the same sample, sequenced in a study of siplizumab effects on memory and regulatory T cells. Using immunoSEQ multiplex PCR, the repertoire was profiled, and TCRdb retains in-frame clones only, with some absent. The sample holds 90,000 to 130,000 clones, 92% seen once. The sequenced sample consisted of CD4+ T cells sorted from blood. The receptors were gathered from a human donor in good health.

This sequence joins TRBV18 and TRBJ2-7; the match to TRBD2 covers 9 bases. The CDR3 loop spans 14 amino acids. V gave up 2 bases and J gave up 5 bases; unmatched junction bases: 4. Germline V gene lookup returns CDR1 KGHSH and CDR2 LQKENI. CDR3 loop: CASSPKLAGDEQYF. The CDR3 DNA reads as TGTGCCAGCTCACCAAAACTAGCGGGTGACGAGCAGTACTTC.

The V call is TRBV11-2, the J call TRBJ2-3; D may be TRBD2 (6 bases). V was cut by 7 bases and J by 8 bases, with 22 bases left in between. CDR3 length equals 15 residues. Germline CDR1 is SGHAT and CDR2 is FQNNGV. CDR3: CASTDRGKIVVTQYF. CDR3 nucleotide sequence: TGTGCCAGCACCGACCGGGGGAAAATAGTAGTTACGCAGTATTTT.

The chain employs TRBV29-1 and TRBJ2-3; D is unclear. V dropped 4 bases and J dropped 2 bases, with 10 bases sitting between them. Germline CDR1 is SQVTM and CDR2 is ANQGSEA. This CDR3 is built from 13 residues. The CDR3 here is CSVVGQATDTQYF. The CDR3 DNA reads TGCAGCGTTGTTGGGCAGGCCACAGATACGCAGTATTTT.

The CDR3 bases are TGTGCCAGCAGCTTTGGGGGAACCACTGAAGCTTTCTTT. This codes for CASSFGGTTEAFF. This chain uses TRBV11-3 with TRBJ1-1; D is perhaps TRBD1 (5 bases). Germline loops: CDR1 SGHNT, CDR2 YENEEA. The CDR3 sequence is 13 residues long. V was trimmed by 3 bases and J by 4 bases, leaving 9 bases between them.

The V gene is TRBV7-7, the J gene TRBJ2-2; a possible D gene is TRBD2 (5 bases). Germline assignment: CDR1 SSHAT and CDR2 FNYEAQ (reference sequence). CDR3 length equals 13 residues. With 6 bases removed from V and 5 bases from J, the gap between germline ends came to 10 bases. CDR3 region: CASSVGGTGELFF. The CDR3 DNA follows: TGTGCCAGCAGTGTCGGAGGAACCGGGGAGCTGTTTTTT.

The CDR3 nucleotides read TGTGCCAGCAGCTTGGCATCGGGGGCGCGCGGGGAGCTGTTTTTT. Translation: CASSLASGARGELFF. J is TRBJ2-2 and V is TRBV5-4; D may correspond to TRBD1 or TRBD2 (6 bases each). CDR3 length: 15 residues. The ends were cut back, 0 bases at V and 7 bases at J, with 13 bases in the middle. Germline lookup yields CDR1 SGHNT and CDR2 YYREEE (reference sequence).

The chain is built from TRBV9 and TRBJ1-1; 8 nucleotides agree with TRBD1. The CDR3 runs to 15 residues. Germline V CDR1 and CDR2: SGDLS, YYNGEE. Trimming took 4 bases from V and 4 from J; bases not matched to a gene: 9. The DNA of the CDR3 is TGTGCCAGCAGCTTAGAGACAGGGGTTGCCACTGAAGCTTTCTTT. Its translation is CASSLETGVATEAFF.

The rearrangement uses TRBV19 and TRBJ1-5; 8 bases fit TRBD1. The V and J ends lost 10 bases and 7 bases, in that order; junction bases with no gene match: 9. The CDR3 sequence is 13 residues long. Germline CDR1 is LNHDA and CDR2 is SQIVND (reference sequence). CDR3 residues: CATEDRVGQPQHF. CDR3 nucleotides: TGTGCCACCGAGGACAGGGTGGGACAGCCCCAGCATTTT.

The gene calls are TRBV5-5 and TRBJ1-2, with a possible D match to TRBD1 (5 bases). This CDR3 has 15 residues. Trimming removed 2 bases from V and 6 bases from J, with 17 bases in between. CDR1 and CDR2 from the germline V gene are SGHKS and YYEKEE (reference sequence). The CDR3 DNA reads TGTGCCAGCAGCTTCAGTGTAGGGTTGGGGGATGGCTACACCTTC. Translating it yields CASSFSVGLGDGYTF.

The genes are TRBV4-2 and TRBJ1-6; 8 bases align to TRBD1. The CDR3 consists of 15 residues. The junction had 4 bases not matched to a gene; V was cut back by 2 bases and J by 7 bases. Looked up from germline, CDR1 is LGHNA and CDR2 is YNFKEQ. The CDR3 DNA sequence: TGTGCCAGCAGCCAACAGGGGGCGGACAATTCACCCCTCCACTTT. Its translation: CASSQQGADNSPLHF.

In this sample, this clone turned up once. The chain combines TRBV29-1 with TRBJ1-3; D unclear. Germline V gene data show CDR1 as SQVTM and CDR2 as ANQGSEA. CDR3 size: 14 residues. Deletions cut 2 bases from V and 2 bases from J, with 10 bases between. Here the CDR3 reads CSVESNRAGNTIYF. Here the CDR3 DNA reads TGCAGCGTTGAAAGCAATCGAGCTGGAAACACCATATATTTT.

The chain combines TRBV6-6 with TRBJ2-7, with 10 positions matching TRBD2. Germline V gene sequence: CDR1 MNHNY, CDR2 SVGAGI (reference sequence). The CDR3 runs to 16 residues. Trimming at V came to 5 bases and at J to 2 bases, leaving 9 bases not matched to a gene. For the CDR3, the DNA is TGTGCCAGCAGTGCCGCAGCGGGAGGGCCCGCCTACGAGCAGTACTTC. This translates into CASSAAAGGPAYEQYF.

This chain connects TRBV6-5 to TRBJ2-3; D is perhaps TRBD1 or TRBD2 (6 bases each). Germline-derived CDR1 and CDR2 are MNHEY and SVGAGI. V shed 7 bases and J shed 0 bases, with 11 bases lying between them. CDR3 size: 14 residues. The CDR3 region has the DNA TGTGCCAGCACCCACGGGGGCAGCACAGATACGCAGTATTTT. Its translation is CASTHGGSTDTQYF.

The CDR3 region has the DNA TGCAGCATCTCACTCGGAAATAGCAATCAGCCCCAGCATTTT. It codes for CSISLGNSNQPQHF. V is TRBV29-1 and J is TRBJ1-5, with D hard to call. The CDR3 runs to 14 residues. Germline assignment: CDR1 SQVTM and CDR2 ANQGSEA. V was clipped by 8 bases and J by 0 bases, with 14 bases between them.

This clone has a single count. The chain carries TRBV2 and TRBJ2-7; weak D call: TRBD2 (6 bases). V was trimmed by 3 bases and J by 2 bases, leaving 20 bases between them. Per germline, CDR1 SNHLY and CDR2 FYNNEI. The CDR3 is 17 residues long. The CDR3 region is CASSDWAGSHLTYEQYF. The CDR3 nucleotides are TGTGCCAGCAGTGATTGGGCGGGGTCCCATCTTACCTACGAGCAGTACTTC.

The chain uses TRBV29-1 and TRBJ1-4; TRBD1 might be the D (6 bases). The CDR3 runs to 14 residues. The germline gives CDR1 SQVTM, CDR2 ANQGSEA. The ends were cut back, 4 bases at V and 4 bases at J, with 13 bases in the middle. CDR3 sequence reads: CSVAGGQYNEKLFF. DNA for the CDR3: TGCAGCGTTGCCGGGGGGCAATATAATGAAAAACTGTTTTTT.

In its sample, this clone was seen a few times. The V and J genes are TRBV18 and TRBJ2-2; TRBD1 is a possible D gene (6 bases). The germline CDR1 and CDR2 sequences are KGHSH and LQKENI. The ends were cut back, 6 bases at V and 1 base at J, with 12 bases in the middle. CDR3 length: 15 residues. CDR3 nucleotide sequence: TGTGCCAGCTCCGCACCCAGGGGGAACACCGGGGAGCTGTTTTTT. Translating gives CASSAPRGNTGELFF.

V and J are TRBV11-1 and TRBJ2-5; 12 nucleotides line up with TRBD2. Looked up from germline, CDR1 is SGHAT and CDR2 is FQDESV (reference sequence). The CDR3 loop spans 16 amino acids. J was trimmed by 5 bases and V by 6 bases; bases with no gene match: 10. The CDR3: CASRQRTSGVGETQYF. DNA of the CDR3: TGTGCCAGCAGACAGAGGACTAGCGGGGTAGGGGAGACCCAGTACTTC.

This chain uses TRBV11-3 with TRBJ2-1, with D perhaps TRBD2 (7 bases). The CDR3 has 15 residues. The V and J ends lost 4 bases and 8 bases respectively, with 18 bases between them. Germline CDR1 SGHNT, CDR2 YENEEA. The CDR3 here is CASSSPAGAGHEQFF. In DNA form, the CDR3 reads TGTGCCAGCAGCTCTCCGGCGGGGGCCGGGCATGAGCAGTTCTTC.

CDR3 region: CASSSTGVRQETQYF. The DNA of the CDR3 is TGTGCCAGCAGCTCGACAGGGGTACGGCAAGAGACCCAGTACTTC. This chain connects TRBV7-9 to TRBJ2-5; 8 bases fit TRBD1. CDR3 length equals 15 residues. Trimming removed 4 bases from V and 2 bases from J; junction bases left unmatched: 6. In germline, CDR1 is SEHNR, CDR2 FQNEAQ (reference sequence).

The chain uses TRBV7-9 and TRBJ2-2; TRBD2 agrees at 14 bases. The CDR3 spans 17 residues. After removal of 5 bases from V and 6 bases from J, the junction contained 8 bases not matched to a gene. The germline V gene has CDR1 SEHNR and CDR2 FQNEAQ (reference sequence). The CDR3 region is CASSTRLAGGPAGELFF. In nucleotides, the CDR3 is TGTGCCAGCAGCACGAGACTAGCGGGGGGGCCAGCCGGGGAGCTGTTTTTT.

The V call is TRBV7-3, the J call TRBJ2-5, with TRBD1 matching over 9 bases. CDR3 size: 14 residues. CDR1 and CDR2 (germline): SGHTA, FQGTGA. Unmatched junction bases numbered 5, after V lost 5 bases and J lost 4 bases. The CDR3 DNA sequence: TGTGCCAGCAGCCCTGGGGACAGGGCAGAGACCCAGTACTTC. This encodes CASSPGDRAETQYF.

In nucleotides, the CDR3 is TGTGCCAGCAGCTTTATTGGGAACACTGAAGCTTTCTTT. This encodes CASSFIGNTEAFF. V usage is TRBV5-5 and J usage is TRBJ1-1; D gene unclear. With 2 bases removed from V and 1 base from J, the gap between germline ends came to 6 bases. The CDR3 runs 13 residues. The V gene's germline CDR1 is SGHKS and CDR2 YYEKEE (reference sequence).

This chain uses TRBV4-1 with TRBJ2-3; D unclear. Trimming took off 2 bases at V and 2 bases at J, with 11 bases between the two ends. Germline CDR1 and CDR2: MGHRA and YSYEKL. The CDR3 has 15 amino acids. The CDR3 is CASSQLVSATDTQYF. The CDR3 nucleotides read TGCGCCAGCAGCCAATTAGTATCCGCCACAGATACGCAGTATTTT.

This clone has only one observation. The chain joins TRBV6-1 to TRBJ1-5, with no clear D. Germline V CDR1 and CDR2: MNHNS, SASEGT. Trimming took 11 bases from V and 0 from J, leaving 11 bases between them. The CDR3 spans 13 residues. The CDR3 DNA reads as TGTGCCGAAGGCGATTATAGCAATCAGCCCCAGCATTTT. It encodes CAEGDYSNQPQHF.

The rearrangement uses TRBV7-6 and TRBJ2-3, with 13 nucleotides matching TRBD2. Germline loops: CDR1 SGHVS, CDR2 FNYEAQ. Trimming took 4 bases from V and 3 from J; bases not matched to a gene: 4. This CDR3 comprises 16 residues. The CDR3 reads CASSSRTSGSTDTQYF. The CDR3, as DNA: TGTGCCAGCAGCTCCCGGACTAGCGGGAGTACAGATACGCAGTATTTT.

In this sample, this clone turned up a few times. The DNA for the CDR3 is TGTGCCAGCGAGAAGAACACTGAAGCTTTCTTT. Its protein is CASEKNTEAFF. This sequence joins TRBV25-1 and TRBJ1-1; D is ambiguous. This CDR3 is built from 11 residues. The V gene's germline CDR1 is MGHDK and CDR2 SYGVNS. The ends were cut back, 8 bases at V and 1 base at J, with 5 bases in the middle.

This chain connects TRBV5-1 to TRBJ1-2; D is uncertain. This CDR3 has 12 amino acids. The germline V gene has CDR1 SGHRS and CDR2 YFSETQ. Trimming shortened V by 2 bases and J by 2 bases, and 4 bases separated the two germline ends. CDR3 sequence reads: CASSLGNYGYTF. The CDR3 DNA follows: TGCGCCAGCAGCTTAGGGAACTATGGCTACACCTTC.

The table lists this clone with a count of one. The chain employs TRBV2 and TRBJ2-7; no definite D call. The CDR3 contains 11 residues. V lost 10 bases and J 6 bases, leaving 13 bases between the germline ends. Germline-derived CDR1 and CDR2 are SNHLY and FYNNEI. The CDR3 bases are TGTGCCATCAGCCTCTCTTCCGAGCAGTACTTC. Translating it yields CAISLSSEQYF.

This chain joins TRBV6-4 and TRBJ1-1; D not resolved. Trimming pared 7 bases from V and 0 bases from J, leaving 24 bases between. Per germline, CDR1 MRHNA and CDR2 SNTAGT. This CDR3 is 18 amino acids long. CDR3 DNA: TGTGCCAGCAACCACCCTAGGATAGAGGACCCGATGAACACTGAAGCTTTCTTT. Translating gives CASNHPRIEDPMNTEAFF.